This note documents a single T cell receptor (beta chain) sequence. Its antigen is still unknown. Base qualities were left out, and no much larger clone turns up one base away. Reading from cysteine to phenylalanine, the CDR3 counts 14 amino acids. The DNA shown is the 42-base CDR3, in frame from base 1. The CDR1 and CDR2 encoded by the germline V gene (reference sequence) are LNHDA and SQIVND. A distance of 4 bases separates the germline ends of V and J, which lose 1 base and 0 bases respectively. The time point label corresponds to: baseline before first vaccination. Samples from vaccinated people were obtained from the UK trials COV001 and COV002, which included a single-blind randomized controlled phase 2/3 trial of AZD1222 (ChAdOx1 nCoV-19) in healthy adults. For TCRbeta chain sequencing, PBMC samples from trial participants were taken at day 0 and at day 28 after the second dose. The CDR3 regions of human TCRbeta chains were subjected to immunosequencing. In the paper's pipeline: Repertoire TCRs were matched against a reference library of SARS-CoV-2-specific TCRs generated with the MIRA antigen-specificity platform. Breadth was defined as the fraction of unique TCRs that were SARS-CoV-2-associated, and depth was defined as the fraction of total T cells that were SARS-CoV-2-associated. Using the MIRA data, each spike-specific TCR was mapped to the spike region that the TCR reacts to and placed in a CD4 or CD8 class. Log10-transformed breadth and depth values were compared by one-way ANOVA with Sidak's multiple comparisons tests. As stored in TCRdb, this immuneACCESS dataset retains in-frame rearrangements with V and J assigned. A fraction of the clones does not appear; measured against another copy, unresolved V genes explain less than half of the discrepancy, and the remainder lacks a known reason. From that table come the V and J calls and clone size; the DNA was used to work out D and trimming. Counted in this sample were 65,000 to 70,000 clones; roughly 86% of them appeared once. The top ten constitute roughly 7.4% of the sample.

This specimen belongs to a study of T cell responses to AZD1222 COVID-19 vaccine listed by TCRdb under 2021. With regard to the full study: AZD1222 recipients whose second dose came at about 4 weeks and those whose second dose came at about 12 weeks were combined into one group, since spike-specific TCR depth and breadth did not differ between the two schedules. A total of just over 230 trial participants underwent TCR sequencing, of whom roughly 210 had received two doses of AZD1222 and 26 had received two doses of the MenACWY control vaccine. Trial participants were enrolled by age into subgroups of 18-55, 56-69 and 70-plus years, and roughly 160, 29 and 62 TCR-sequenced participants, respectively, were included in these subgroups. Broad study findings and their caveats: CD4 TCRs associated with the vaccine covered the entire spike protein, and the dominant responses were in regions 160-218 and 743-854. Spike-specific TCR breadth and depth rose significantly after two AZD1222 doses compared with day 0 and with MenACWY recipients. No day 14 peak-response samples were available, so repertoires were characterized only after the peak T cell response. Participants were mostly white British and included more females than males, and it was suggested by the authors that clonal diversity may have been underestimated. Epitopes outside the regions mutated in the B.1.351 and B.1.1.7 variants were reportedly recognized by nearly half of the unique spike-specific TCRs. Conclusions about previously exposed vaccinees are limited because only six or seven AZD1222 recipients were SARS-CoV-2 seropositive at baseline. In the small 56-69-year group, the increase in depth fell short of significance, most likely because of low power.

The material sequenced was peripheral blood, taken on day 0 of AZD1222 vaccination. The chain was built from TRBV19 and TRBJ2-1; the D gene cannot be named for sure. The TCR was taken from an adult in good health. The CDR3 protein: CASSIGVSYNEQFF. The sequenced DNA is TGTGCCAGTAGTATAGGGGTCTCCTACAATGAGCAGTTCTTC.